This T cell receptor beta chain appears in the sequencing data of a study of blood T cell repertoires in COVID-19. Study as a whole: The samples span acute and convalescent COVID-19 from the United States, Italy and Spain. T cells, B-cell-depleted T cells, or PBMCs provided the cDNA or gDNA that served as material.

This CDR3 region has 16 residues. The V gene end was trimmed by 2 bases and the J gene end by 1 base; junction bases not matched to a gene: 4. CDR1 is LGHDT, CDR2 YNNKEL, per germline (reference sequence). In the original workflow: Reference gene primer amplification gave nucleated cell count estimates. Assay used: immunoSEQ multiplex PCR; TCRdb lists only in-frame clones, some missing. V, J and clone size were drawn from that table, and D and trimming were deduced from the DNA. The sample yields about 84,000 clones, around 80% seen once. The sequence was collected from a woman older than 75 with acute or convalescent COVID-19. The specimen was peripheral blood. The chain carries TRBV3-1 (or the pseudogene TRBV3-2) and TRBJ2-1; the match to TRBD1 covers 8 bases. CDR3 in DNA: TGTGCCAGCAGCCAAAACGGGGACAGGTCCTACAATGAGCAGTTCTTC. It is translated as CASSQNGDRSYNEQFF.